The 27 T cell receptor beta chains given below trace back to one sample, sequenced in a study of blood T cell dynamics during melanoma immunotherapy. Time point denoted: pre-treatment baseline. The repertoire was sequenced with immunoSEQ multiplex PCR; TCRdb's copy has only in-frame clones and lacks some. The sample contains 9,900 or so clones, 65% to 90% of which appear only once. The sample consisted of blood, taken from a patient treated with checkpoint blockade. All receptors come from a human donor with melanoma.

Details on this clone: The junction and the germline gene differ at one end; a read error may be behind it. The rearrangement links TRBV25-1 to TRBJ1-5; a possible D gene is TRBD1 (6 bases). Germline V gives CDR1 MGHDK, CDR2 SYGVNS. The CDR3 is 14 amino acids. The CDR3 reads CASSVTGSNRPQHF. The CDR3 nucleotides are TGTGCCAGCAGTGTCACAGGGAGCAATCGGCCCCAGCATTTT.

The chain carries TRBV7-2 and TRBJ1-6, with D uncertain. This CDR3 has 16 amino acids. Trimming took 0 bases from V and 8 from J, leaving 14 bases between them. Germline V gives CDR1 SGHTA, CDR2 FQGNSA. CDR3 coding DNA: TGTGCCAGCAGCTTAGCCCCCCGGCCGTTGGATTCACCCCTCCACTTT. As protein: CASSLAPRPLDSPLHF.

The V and J genes are TRBV9 and TRBJ2-5; D is unresolved. In germline, CDR1 is SGDLS, CDR2 YYNGEE. V lost 0 bases and J lost 5, with 8 bases in between. The CDR3 is 13 residues long. The CDR3 DNA reads as TGTGCCAGCAGCGTAGAGCCAGCGGAGACCCAGTACTTC. Translated: CASSVEPAETQYF.

V is TRBV6-1 and J is TRBJ2-7; 8 bases are shared with TRBD1. The CDR3 sequence is 14 residues long. V dropped 8 bases and J dropped 5; count of bases not matched to a gene: 11. Germline assignment: CDR1 MNHNS and CDR2 SASEGT. CDR3 nucleotide sequence: TGTGCCAGCCGTCCTACAGGGGGAGTCAACGAGCAGTACTTC. Translating it yields CASRPTGGVNEQYF.

This sequence joins TRBV18 and TRBJ2-7, with D possibly TRBD1 on 6 matching bases. CDR1 and CDR2 from the germline V gene are KGHSH and LQKENI. The CDR3 totals 14 residues. V was clipped by 2 bases and J by 2 bases, with 10 bases between them. CDR3 region: CASSPGGGTYEQYF. The CDR3 coding sequence is TGTGCCAGCTCACCAGGGGGCGGAACCTACGAGCAGTACTTC.

The chain carries TRBV5-1 and TRBJ2-3, with TRBD2 matching 10 bases. Germline-derived CDR1 and CDR2 are SGHRS and YFSETQ. V shed 3 bases and J 5 bases; nucleotides not matched to a gene: 3. The CDR3 totals 14 residues. CDR3 residues: CASSSGLAQDTQYF. The DNA of the CDR3 is TGCGCCAGCAGCTCGGGACTAGCGCAAGATACGCAGTATTTT.

A single count supports this clone. This chain uses TRBV18 with TRBJ2-7, with 8 bases lining up with TRBD2. The CDR3 has 14 residues. Trimming removed 3 bases from V and 2 bases from J; junction bases left unmatched: 3. The germline V gene encodes CDR1 KGHSH and CDR2 LQKENI. CDR3 protein: CASSPGGEPYEQYF. The DNA of the CDR3 is TGTGCCAGCTCACCCGGGGGGGAACCCTACGAGCAGTACTTC.

Note on this clone: The same CDR3 arises from other DNA sequences in this sample as well. V is TRBV5-6 and J is TRBJ2-7; a weak D match, TRBD2 (5 bases). This CDR3 is built from 13 residues. Germline values: CDR1 SGHDT, CDR2 YYEEEE. V lost 4 bases and J lost 5, with 13 bases in between. The DNA for the CDR3 is TGTGCCAGCAGCCCGGACTGGTCCCACGAGCAGTACTTC. Its protein product is CASSPDWSHEQYF.

This chain joins TRBV6-5 and TRBJ2-3, with 7 bases that match TRBD1. CDR1 is MNHEY and CDR2 is SVGAGI in the germline V gene. V trimming: 5 bases; J trimming: 2 bases; junction bases outside the gene matches: 7. This CDR3 spans 15 amino acids. The CDR3 region has the DNA TGTGCCAGCAGTGGCCGGGACAGCTACACAGATACGCAGTATTTT. Protein product: CASSGRDSYTDTQYF.

The rearrangement joins TRBV11-2 to TRBJ1-5; D ambiguous. Trimming shortened V by 1 base and J by 7 bases, and 8 bases separated the two germline ends. Germline CDR1 reads SGHAT; CDR2 reads FQNNGV. This CDR3 region has 13 residues. CDR3 DNA: TGTGCCAGCAGCTTAGTTCCCGGGCAGCCCCAGCATTTT. The encoded protein is CASSLVPGQPQHF.

The chain carries TRBV9 and TRBJ2-5; TRBD2 matches at 7 bases. Germline trimming cut 0 bases from V and 2 bases from J; bases unmatched to any gene: 4. Germline values: CDR1 SGDLS, CDR2 YYNGEE. This CDR3 is 15 amino acids long. The CDR3 region has the DNA TGTGCCAGCAGCGTAGGTTGGGGGGGGCAAGAGACCCAGTACTTC. The encoded protein is CASSVGWGGQETQYF.

This rearrangement joins TRBV6-4 to TRBJ2-1, with a tentative D call TRBD1 (6 bases). This CDR3 has 15 amino acids. Germline assignment: CDR1 MRHNA and CDR2 SNTAGT. V dropped 3 bases and J dropped 7 bases, with 16 bases sitting between them. CDR3 region: CASSERDRSVNEQFF. In DNA form, the CDR3 reads TGTGCCAGCAGTGAGCGAGACAGGTCTGTTAATGAGCAGTTCTTC.

This chain uses TRBV13 with TRBJ1-6; D perhaps matches TRBD1 (6 bases). Between the trimmed V and J ends, which lost 5 bases and 7 bases, there was a span of 12 bases. Germline V gene sequence: CDR1 PRHDT, CDR2 FYEKMQ (reference sequence). The CDR3 consists of 14 residues. This CDR3 is CASSALGGNSPLHF. DNA for the CDR3: TGTGCCAGCAGCGCGTTAGGGGGGAATTCACCCCTCCACTTT.

The chain recombines TRBV28 with TRBJ1-5, with 8 bases aligning to TRBD1. The germline V gene has CDR1 MDHEN and CDR2 SYDVKM. This CDR3 has 15 residues. V lost 8 bases to trimming and J lost 6 bases; unmatched junction nucleotides: 12. The CDR3, as DNA: TGTGCCAGCCTAAAGGGGACAGGATCGGGTCAGCCCCAGCATTTT. Its protein is CASLKGTGSGQPQHF.

The CDR3 DNA follows: TGCAGTGCTCCTGACTATGGCTACACCTTC. Protein product: CSAPDYGYTF. The chain employs TRBV20-1 and TRBJ1-2; no firm D call. The germline V gene encodes CDR1 DFQATT and CDR2 SNEGSKA (reference sequence). The CDR3 runs 10 residues. V shed 5 bases and J shed 3 bases, with 4 bases lying between them.

DNA of the CDR3: TGCGCCAGCAGCTCCGGGACACTCGGCGGGGAAAAACTGTTTTTT. This encodes CASSSGTLGGEKLFF. The V call is TRBV5-1, the J call TRBJ1-4, with a tentative D call TRBD1 (6 bases). The CDR3 runs to 15 residues. Germline V lookup: CDR1 SGHRS, CDR2 YFSETQ. The V end lost 3 bases, the J end lost 8 bases, and 17 bases lay between the germline ends.

V and J are TRBV18 and TRBJ2-5; 8 bases match TRBD2. The CDR3 has 16 amino acids. The junction had 11 bases not matched to a gene; V was cut back by 6 bases and J by 2 bases. Germline V gene sequence: CDR1 KGHSH, CDR2 LQKENI. The CDR3 here is CASSPKEAGVQETQYF. CDR3 bases: TGTGCCAGCTCCCCTAAGGAAGCGGGGGTTCAAGAGACCCAGTACTTC.

The chain uses TRBV5-6 and TRBJ1-2; D might be TRBD1 (6 bases). The germline V gene has CDR1 SGHDT and CDR2 YYEEEE. Trimming left V 2 bases short and J 5 bases short, with 13 bases between. The CDR3 extends over 14 amino acids. The CDR3 spells CASSFKGQEYGYTF. CDR3 nucleotide sequence: TGTGCCAGCAGCTTTAAGGGACAAGAGTATGGCTACACCTTC. Together with reference TRBV5-6 and TRBJ1-2, the CDR3 gives the full variable domain: DAGVTQSPTHLIKTRGQQVTLRCSPKSGHDTVSWYQQALGQGPQFIFQYYEEEERQRGNFPDRFSGHQFPNYSSELNVNALLLGDSALYLCASSFKGQEYGYTFGSGTRLTVV.

The chain carries TRBV6-6 and TRBJ1-1; no clear D. Looked up from germline, CDR1 is MNHNY and CDR2 is SVGAGI (reference sequence). The CDR3 loop spans 12 amino acids. Trimming left V 7 bases short and J 3 bases short, with 9 bases between. The CDR3 spells CASTGLDTEAFF. CDR3 DNA: TGTGCCAGCACTGGGTTGGACACTGAAGCTTTCTTT.

The chain links TRBV10-3 to TRBJ2-7; the match to TRBD2 covers 11 bases. With V trimmed by 4 bases and J by 4 bases, 6 bases remained unmatched. Germline CDR1 ENHRY, CDR2 SYGVKD. This CDR3 contains 15 residues. The CDR3 DNA is TGTGCCATCAGTGCGTGGGCTAGCGGGGGGTACGAGCAGTACTTC. Translated: CAISAWASGGYEQYF.

The chain links TRBV9 to TRBJ2-5; D perhaps matches TRBD2 (7 bases). V gave up 2 bases and J gave up 3 bases, with 14 bases separating them. In germline, CDR1 is SGDLS, CDR2 YYNGEE. The CDR3 length is 15 residues. The CDR3 here is CASSVFRGAEETQYF. In nucleotides, the CDR3 is TGTGCCAGCAGCGTTTTTCGGGGGGCAGAAGAGACCCAGTACTTC.

This clone was recorded a few times. Other DNA sequences within the sample encode an identical CDR3. The rearrangement joins TRBV27 to TRBJ1-2, with D unclear. The germline V gene encodes CDR1 MNHEY and CDR2 SMNVEV (reference sequence). V lost 5 bases, J lost 2 bases, and 9 bases lay in between. The CDR3 sequence is 13 residues long. DNA for the CDR3: TGTGCCAGCAGTCCCGAGGGCAACTATGGCTACACCTTC. Its protein product is CASSPEGNYGYTF.

There are a few counts of this clone. This chain uses TRBV2 with TRBJ1-2; D gene ambiguous. The CDR3 length is 12 residues. CDR1 SNHLY and CDR2 FYNNEI come from the germline V gene. Trimming cost V 7 bases and J 5 bases, with 11 bases left between them. CDR3 DNA: TGTGCCAGCAAGGTGGCGGGGTATGGCTACACCTTC. This encodes CASKVAGYGYTF.

This chain uses TRBV7-3 with TRBJ2-2; D unclear. Germline V gene data show CDR1 as SGHTA and CDR2 as FQGTGA. V lost 2 bases and J lost 1, with 5 bases in between. The CDR3 extends over 14 amino acids. The CDR3 coding sequence is TGTGCCAGCAGCTTATGGGGGAACACCGGGGAGCTGTTTTTT. Its protein is CASSLWGNTGELFF.

The genes are TRBV30 and TRBJ2-5, with D maybe TRBD2 (5 bases). V was trimmed by 0 bases and J by 2 bases, leaving 7 bases between them. This CDR3 is 13 amino acids long. Looked up from germline, CDR1 is GTSNPN and CDR2 is SVGIG (reference sequence). CDR3 nucleotides: TGTGCCTGGAGTGTACGGGGACAAGAGACCCAGTACTTC. Protein sequence: CAWSVRGQETQYF.

This clone occurred once. This chain connects TRBV7-6 to TRBJ2-3; TRBD1 matches 7 bases. The CDR3 has 15 amino acids. V lost 1 base, J lost 3 bases, and 4 bases stayed unmatched. Germline V gene sequence: CDR1 SGHVS, CDR2 FNYEAQ. DNA of the CDR3: TGTGCCAGCAGCTTAGGACAGGGCGGGACAGATACGCAGTATTTT. This encodes CASSLGQGGTDTQYF.

V gene TRBV5-6 combines with J gene TRBJ2-7; unclear D gene. Per the germline V gene, CDR1 is SGHDT and CDR2 is YYEEEE. V gave up 0 bases and J gave up 5 bases, with 9 bases separating them. The CDR3 spans 13 residues. As DNA, the CDR3 is TGTGCCAGCAGCTTGGTCCGCGGTCACGAGCAGTACTTC. Protein sequence: CASSLVRGHEQYF.